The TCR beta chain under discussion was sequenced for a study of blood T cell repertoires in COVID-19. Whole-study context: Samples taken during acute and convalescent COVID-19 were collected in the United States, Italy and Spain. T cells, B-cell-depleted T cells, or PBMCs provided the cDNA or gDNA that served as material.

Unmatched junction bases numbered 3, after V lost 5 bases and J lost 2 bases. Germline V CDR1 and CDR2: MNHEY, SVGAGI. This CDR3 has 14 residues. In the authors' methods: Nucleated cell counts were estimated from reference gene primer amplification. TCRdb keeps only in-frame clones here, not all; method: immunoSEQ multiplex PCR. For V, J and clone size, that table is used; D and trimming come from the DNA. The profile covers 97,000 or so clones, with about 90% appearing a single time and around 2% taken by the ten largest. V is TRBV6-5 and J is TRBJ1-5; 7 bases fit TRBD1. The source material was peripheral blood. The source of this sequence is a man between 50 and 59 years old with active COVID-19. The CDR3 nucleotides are TGTGCCAGCAGTCACGACAGGGGCAATCAGCCCCAGCATTTT. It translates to CASSHDRGNQPQHF.